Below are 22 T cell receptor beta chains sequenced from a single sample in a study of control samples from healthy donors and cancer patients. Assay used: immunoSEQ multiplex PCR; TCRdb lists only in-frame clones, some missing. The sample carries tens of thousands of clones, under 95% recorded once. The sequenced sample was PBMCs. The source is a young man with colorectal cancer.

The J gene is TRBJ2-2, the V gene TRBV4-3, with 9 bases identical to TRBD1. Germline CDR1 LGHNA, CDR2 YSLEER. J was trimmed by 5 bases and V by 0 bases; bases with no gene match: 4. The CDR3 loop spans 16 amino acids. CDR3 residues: CASSQDGTGFTGELFF. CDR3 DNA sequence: TGCGCCAGCAGCCAAGACGGGACAGGGTTTACCGGGGAGCTGTTTTTT.

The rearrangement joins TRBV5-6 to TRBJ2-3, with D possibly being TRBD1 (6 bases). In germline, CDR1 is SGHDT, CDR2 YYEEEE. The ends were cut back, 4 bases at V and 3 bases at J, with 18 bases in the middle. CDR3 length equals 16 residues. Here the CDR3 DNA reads TGTGCCAGCAGCCTGGGGGCAGGAATCGGTACAGATACGCAGTATTTT. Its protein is CASSLGAGIGTDTQYF.

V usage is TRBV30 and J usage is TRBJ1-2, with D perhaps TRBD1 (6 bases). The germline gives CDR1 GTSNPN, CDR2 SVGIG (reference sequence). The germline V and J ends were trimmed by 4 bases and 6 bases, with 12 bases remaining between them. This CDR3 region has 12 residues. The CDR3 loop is CAWTVTGHGYTF. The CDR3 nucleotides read TGTGCCTGGACTGTGACAGGTCATGGCTACACCTTC.

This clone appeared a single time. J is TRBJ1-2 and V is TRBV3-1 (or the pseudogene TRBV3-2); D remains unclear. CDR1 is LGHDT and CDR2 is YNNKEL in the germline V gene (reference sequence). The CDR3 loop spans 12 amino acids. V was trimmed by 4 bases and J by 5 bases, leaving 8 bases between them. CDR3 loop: CASSLGYYGYTF. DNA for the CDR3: TGTGCCAGCAGCCTTGGTTATTATGGCTACACCTTC.

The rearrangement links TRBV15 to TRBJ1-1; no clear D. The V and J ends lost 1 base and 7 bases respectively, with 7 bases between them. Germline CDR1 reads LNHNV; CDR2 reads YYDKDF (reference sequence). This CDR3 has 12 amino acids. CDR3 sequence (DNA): TGTGCCACCAGCAGAGGAGGGAATGAAGCTTTCTTT. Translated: CATSRGGNEAFF.

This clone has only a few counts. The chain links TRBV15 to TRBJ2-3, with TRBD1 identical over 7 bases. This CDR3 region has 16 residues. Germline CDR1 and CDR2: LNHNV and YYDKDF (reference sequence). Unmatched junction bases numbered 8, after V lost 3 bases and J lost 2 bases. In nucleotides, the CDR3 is TGTGCCACCAGCAGGCGGACAGGCCGGTACACAGATACGCAGTATTTT. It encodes CATSRRTGRYTDTQYF.

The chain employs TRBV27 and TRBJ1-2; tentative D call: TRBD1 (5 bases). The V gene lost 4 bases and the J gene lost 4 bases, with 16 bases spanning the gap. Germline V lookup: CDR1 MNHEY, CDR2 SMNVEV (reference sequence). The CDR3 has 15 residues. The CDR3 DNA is TGTGCCAGCAGTTCCCCAGGACAAGGCCTCTATGGCTACACCTTC. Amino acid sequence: CASSSPGQGLYGYTF.

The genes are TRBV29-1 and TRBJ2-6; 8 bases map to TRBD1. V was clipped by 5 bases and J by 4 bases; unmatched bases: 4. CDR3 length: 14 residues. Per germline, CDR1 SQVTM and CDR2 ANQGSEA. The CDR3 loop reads CSVTQGAGANVLTF. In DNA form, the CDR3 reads TGCAGCGTTACTCAGGGGGCAGGGGCCAACGTCCTGACTTTC.

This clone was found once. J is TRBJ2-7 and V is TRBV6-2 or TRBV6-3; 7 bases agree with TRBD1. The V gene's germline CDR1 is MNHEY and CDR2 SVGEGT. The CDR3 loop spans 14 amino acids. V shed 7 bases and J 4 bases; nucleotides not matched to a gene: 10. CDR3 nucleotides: TGTGCCAGCATCCCCTCTATACAGGGGTACGAGCAGTACTTC. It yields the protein CASIPSIQGYEQYF.

The CDR3 DNA is TGTGCCAGTAGTCTCCGGACAGGGGCTGAAGCTTTCTTT. This encodes CASSLRTGAEAFF. The V gene is TRBV19, the J gene TRBJ1-1, with 9 bases fitting TRBD1. The germline gives CDR1 LNHDA, CDR2 SQIVND (reference sequence). The CDR3 totals 13 residues. V gave up 5 bases and J gave up 6 bases; unmatched junction bases: 4.

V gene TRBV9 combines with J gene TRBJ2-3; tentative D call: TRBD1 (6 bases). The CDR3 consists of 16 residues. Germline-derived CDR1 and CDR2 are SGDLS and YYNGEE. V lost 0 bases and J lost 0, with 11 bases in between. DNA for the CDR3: TGTGCCAGCAGCGTAGGGACAGACCAGAGCACAGATACGCAGTATTTT. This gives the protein CASSVGTDQSTDTQYF.

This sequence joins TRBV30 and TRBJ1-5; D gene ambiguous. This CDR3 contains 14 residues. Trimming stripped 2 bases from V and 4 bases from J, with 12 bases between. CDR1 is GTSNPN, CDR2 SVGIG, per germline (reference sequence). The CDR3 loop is CAWSPPDLNQPQHF. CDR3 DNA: TGTGCCTGGAGTCCACCGGACCTGAATCAGCCCCAGCATTTT.

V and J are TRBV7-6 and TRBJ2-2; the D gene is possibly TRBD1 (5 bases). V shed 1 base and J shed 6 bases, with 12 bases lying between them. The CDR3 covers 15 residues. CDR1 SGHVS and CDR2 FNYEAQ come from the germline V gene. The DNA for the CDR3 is TGTGCCAGCAGCTTAGGTCCAGGGTATCCCGGGGAGCTGTTTTTT. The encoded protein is CASSLGPGYPGELFF.

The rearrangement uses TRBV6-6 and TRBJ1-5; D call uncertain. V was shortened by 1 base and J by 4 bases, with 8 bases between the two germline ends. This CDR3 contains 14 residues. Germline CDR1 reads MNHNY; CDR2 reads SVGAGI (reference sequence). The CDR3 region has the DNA TGTGCCAGCAGTTACTTGGCCGGAAATCAGCCCCAGCATTTT. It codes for CASSYLAGNQPQHF.

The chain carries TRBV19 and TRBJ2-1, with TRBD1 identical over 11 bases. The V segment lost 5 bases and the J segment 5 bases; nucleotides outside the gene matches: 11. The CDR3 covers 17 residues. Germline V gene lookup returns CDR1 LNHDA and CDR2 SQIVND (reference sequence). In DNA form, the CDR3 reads TGTGCCAGTAGTCAAATGGCCGGGACAGGGGGAAACAATGAGCAGTTCTTC. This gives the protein CASSQMAGTGGNNEQFF.

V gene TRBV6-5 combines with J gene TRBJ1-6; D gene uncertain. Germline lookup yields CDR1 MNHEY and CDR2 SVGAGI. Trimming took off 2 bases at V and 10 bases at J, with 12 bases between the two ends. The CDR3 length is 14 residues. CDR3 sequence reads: CASSYRDSGSPLHF. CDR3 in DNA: TGTGCCAGCAGTTACAGGGATTCGGGCTCACCCCTCCACTTT.

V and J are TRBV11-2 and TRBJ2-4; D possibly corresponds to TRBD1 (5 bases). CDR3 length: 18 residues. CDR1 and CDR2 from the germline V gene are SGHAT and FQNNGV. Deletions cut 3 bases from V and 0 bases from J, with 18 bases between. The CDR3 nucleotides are TGTGCCAGCAGCTTCGATCCTTTCAGGGATAGAGCCAAAAACATTCAGTACTTC. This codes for CASSFDPFRDRAKNIQYF.

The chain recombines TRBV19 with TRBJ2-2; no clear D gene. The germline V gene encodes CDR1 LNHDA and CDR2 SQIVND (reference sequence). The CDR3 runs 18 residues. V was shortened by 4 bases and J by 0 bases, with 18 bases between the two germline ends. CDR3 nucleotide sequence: TGTGCCAGTAGTAGCGGCCCCTACCATTCCGCGAACACCGGGGAGCTGTTTTTT. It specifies CASSSGPYHSANTGELFF.

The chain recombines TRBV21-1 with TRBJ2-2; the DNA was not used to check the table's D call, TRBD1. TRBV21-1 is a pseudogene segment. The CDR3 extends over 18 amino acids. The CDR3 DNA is TGTGCCAGCAGCCCCCGAAACCGGACAGGGAAGGACACCGGGGAGCTGTTTTTT. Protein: CASSPRNRTGKDTGELFF.

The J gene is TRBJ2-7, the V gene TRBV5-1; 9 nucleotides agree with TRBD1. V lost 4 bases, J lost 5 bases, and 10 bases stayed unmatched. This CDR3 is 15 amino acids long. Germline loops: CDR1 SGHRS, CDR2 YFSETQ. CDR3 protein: CASSPPGTGYDEQYF. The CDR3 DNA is TGCGCCAGCAGCCCTCCCGGGACAGGGTACGACGAGCAGTACTTC.

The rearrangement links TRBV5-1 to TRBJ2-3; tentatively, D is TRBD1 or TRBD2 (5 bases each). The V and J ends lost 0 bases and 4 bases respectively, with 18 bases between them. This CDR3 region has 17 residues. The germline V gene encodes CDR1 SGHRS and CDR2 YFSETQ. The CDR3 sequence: CASSLALQASGADTQYF. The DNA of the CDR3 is TGCGCCAGCAGCTTGGCCTTACAGGCCTCCGGGGCAGATACGCAGTATTTT. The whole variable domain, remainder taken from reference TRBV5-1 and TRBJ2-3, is KAGVTQTPRYLIKTRGQQVTLSCSPISGHRSVSWYQQTPGQGLQFLFEYFSETQRNKGNFPGRFSGRQFSNSRSEMNVSTLELGDSALYLCASSLALQASGADTQYFGPGTRLTVL.

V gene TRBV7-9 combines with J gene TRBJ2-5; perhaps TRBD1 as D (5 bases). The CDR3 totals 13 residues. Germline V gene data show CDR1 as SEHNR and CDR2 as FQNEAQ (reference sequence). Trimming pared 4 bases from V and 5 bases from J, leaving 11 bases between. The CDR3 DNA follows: TGTGCCAGCAGCTCCAGACAGTGGGAGACCCAGTACTTC. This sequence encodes CASSSRQWETQYF.